The rows below give T cell receptor beta chains drawn from one sample of a study of OX40 agonist ivuxolimab in advanced cancers. This table comes from immunoSEQ multiplex PCR, and its TCRdb copy is limited to in-frame clones, with some not included. The sample has over 35,000 clones; approximately 90% are singletons. Source: CD4+ or CD8+ T cells sorted from blood, taken in a trial of the OX40 agonist ivuxolimab. The origin of the receptors is an adult with an advanced solid tumor such as melanoma, head and neck, liver or kidney cancer. The CDR3 runs from the conserved cysteine through the conserved F or W. A D gene is named only where the DNA matches it firmly. Some rows mark clone size as missing; the rest say once, few, many or name a class of expanded clone.

D,size,J,length,V,CDR3,DNA
.,once,TRBJ2-2,12,TRBV29-1,CSVGVFPGELFF,TGCAGCGTTGGGGTTTTTCCCGGGGAGCTGTTTTTT
TRBD1,once,TRBJ1-4,15,TRBV2,CASSEAGQANEKLFF,TGTGCCAGCAGTGAAGCGGGACAGGCTAATGAAAAACTGTTTTTT
.,.,TRBJ1-1,15,TRBV19,CASSLQGTMNTEAFF,TGTGCCAGTAGTTTACAGGGTACAATGAACACTGAAGCTTTCTTT
.,.,TRBJ1-2,14,TRBV7-8,CASSLRETNYGYTF,TGTGCCAGCAGCTTAAGGGAGACAAACTATGGCTACACCTTC
.,.,TRBJ2-1,15,TRBV7-3,CASSPTGAPNNEQFF,TGTGCCAGCAGCCCCACGGGGGCACCGAACAATGAGCAGTTCTTC
.,.,TRBJ1-6,12,TRBV2,CASSAQEGHLHF,TGTGCCAGCAGTGCTCAGGAGGGACACCTCCACTTT
.,few,TRBJ2-6,21,TRBV4-1,CASSQGRAGLLKNSGANVLTF,TGCGCCAGCAGCCAAGGTCGGGCGGGGCTTTTAAAGAACTCTGGGGCCAACGTCCTGACTTTC
TRBD1,.,TRBJ1-4,14,TRBV6-5,CASSLGGADEKLFF,TGTGCCAGCAGTCTAGGGGGCGCGGACGAAAAACTGTTTTTT
TRBD2,.,TRBJ2-1,16,TRBV18,CASSPRATSGKNEQFF,TGTGCCAGCTCACCCCGGGCAACTAGCGGGAAGAATGAGCAGTTCTTC
TRBD1,.,TRBJ2-1,16,TRBV7-8,CASSFRGTGVYNEQFF,TGTGCCAGCAGCTTTCGCGGGACAGGGGTCTACAATGAGCAGTTCTTC
.,.,TRBJ2-7,15,TRBV28,CASITGGASSYEQYF,TGTGCCAGCATAACCGGGGGTGCTAGCTCCTACGAGCAGTACTTC
TRBD1,.,TRBJ2-5,14,TRBV11-2,CASSQTTGGETQYF,TGTGCCAGCAGCCAAACAACAGGGGGGGAGACCCAGTACTTC
TRBD2,.,TRBJ2-7,15,TRBV5-6,CASSFPSGSLNEQYF,TGTGCCAGCAGCTTCCCTAGCGGGAGTCTAAACGAGCAGTACTTC
.,.,TRBJ1-1,14,TRBV4-3,CASSQAGANTEAFF,TGCGCCAGCAGCCAAGCCGGGGCCAACACTGAAGCTTTCTTT
.,.,TRBJ2-7,13,TRBV25-1,CASSDWGTYEQYF,TGTGCCAGCAGTGATTGGGGAACCTACGAGCAGTACTTC
TRBD1,.,TRBJ2-1,15,TRBV5-1,CASSVGQGVYNEQFF,TGCGCCAGCAGCGTTGGACAGGGGGTCTACAATGAGCAGTTCTTC
TRBD1,.,TRBJ1-4,14,TRBV5-4,CASQQGASNEKLFF,TGTGCCAGCCAACAGGGGGCTTCTAATGAAAAACTGTTTTTT
.,.,TRBJ2-5,15,TRBV19,CASSATQTGGETQYF,TGTGCCAGTAGTGCCACCCAGACAGGAGGGGAGACCCAGTACTTC
.,.,TRBJ1-2,12,TRBV7-9,CASSFGSYGYTF,TGTGCCAGCAGCTTCGGGAGCTATGGCTACACCTTC
TRBD2,.,TRBJ2-7,15,TRBV30,CAWSVGLAGLYEQYF,TGTGCCTGGAGTGTAGGGTTAGCGGGCCTCTACGAGCAGTACTTC
.,.,TRBJ2-1,14,TRBV11-2,CASMRGSSYNEQFF,TGTGCCAGCATGAGGGGGAGCTCCTACAATGAGCAGTTCTTC
TRBD1,.,TRBJ1-2,16,TRBV28,CASSSLGTERNYGYTF,TGTGCCAGCAGTTCCCTGGGGACAGAGAGGAACTATGGCTACACCTTC
.,.,TRBJ1-1,13,TRBV30,CAWSVLEGTEAFF,TGTGCCTGGAGTGTATTAGAAGGGACTGAAGCTTTCTTT
TRBD1,.,TRBJ1-1,14,TRBV6-1,CASSVGTVAQGAFF,TGTGCCAGCAGTGTCGGGACAGTGGCTCAGGGAGCTTTCTTT
.,once,TRBJ2-2,14,TRBV19,CASSTLQNTGELFF,TGTGCCAGTAGTACGCTACAGAACACCGGGGAGCTGTTTTTT
TRBD1,.,TRBJ2-3,16,TRBV5-4,CASSLGQAEGTDTQYF,TGTGCCAGCAGTCTAGGACAGGCCGAAGGCACAGATACGCAGTATTTT
TRBD2,.,TRBJ2-1,15,TRBV7-8,CASSTSGGSYNEQFF,TGTGCCAGCAGCACTAGCGGGGGGAGCTACAATGAGCAGTTCTTC
.,.,TRBJ2-3,15,TRBV10-1,CASSTRPGDTDTQYF,TGCGCCAGCAGTACTAGGCCCGGAGACACAGATACGCAGTATTTT
.,.,TRBJ2-3,15,TRBV7-3,CASSLQGWRTDTQYF,TGTGCCAGCAGCTTACAGGGGTGGCGGACAGATACGCAGTATTTT
.,.,TRBJ2-7,11,TRBV2,CASSDQQAPIF,TGTGCCAGCAGTGATCAACAGGCTCCGATCTTC
TRBD1,.,TRBJ1-4,14,TRBV5-4,CASSLDRGMEKLFF,TGTGCCAGCAGCCTGGACAGGGGGATGGAAAAACTGTTTTTT
.,.,TRBJ2-5,15,TRBV2,CASSARQEPGETQYF,TGTGCCAGCAGTGCCCGACAGGAACCGGGGGAGACCCAGTACTTC
.,.,TRBJ2-1,18,TRBV6-1,CASSDGLAYDSSYNEQFF,TGTGCCAGCAGTGATGGGCTAGCGTACGACAGCTCCTACAATGAGCAGTTCTTC
.,.,TRBJ1-2,15,TRBV6-5,CASSYLPWRNYGYTF,TGTGCCAGCAGTTACTTGCCGTGGCGGAACTATGGCTACACCTTC
.,.,TRBJ2-3,12,TRBV5-1,CASSDSTDTQYF,TGCGCCAGCAGCGATAGCACAGATACGCAGTATTTT
.,.,TRBJ2-1,16,TRBV6-4,CASSENGGVSYNEQFF,TGTGCCAGCAGTGAGAACGGCGGGGTCTCCTACAATGAGCAGTTCTTC
.,.,TRBJ2-5,13,TRBV19,CASSKDRGETQYF,TGTGCCAGTAGTAAAGATAGGGGAGAGACCCAGTACTTC
.,once,TRBJ2-5,15,TRBV5-4,CASRAGFGRQETQYF,TGTGCCAGCAGGGCCGGGTTTGGCAGGCAAGAGACCCAGTACTTC
TRBD1,.,TRBJ2-5,14,TRBV7-8,CASSSLTGRETQYF,TGTGCCAGCAGCTCCTTGACAGGGCGGGAGACCCAGTACTTC
.,.,TRBJ1-4,12,TRBV18,CASSPPEGELFF,TGTGCCAGCTCACCACCGGAGGGAGAACTGTTTTTT
.,.,TRBJ2-4,13,TRBV2,CASKRTVEDIQYF,TGTGCCAGCAAGCGGACAGTGGAAGACATTCAGTACTTC
.,.,TRBJ2-1,18,TRBV5-1,CASSLASTRVSSYNEQFF,TGCGCCAGCAGCTTGGCCAGTACGAGGGTAAGCTCCTACAATGAGCAGTTCTTC
.,.,TRBJ1-5,14,TRBV6-1,CASSEARSNQPQHF,TGTGCCAGCAGTGAGGCCAGGAGCAATCAGCCCCAGCATTTT
TRBD2,.,TRBJ2-7,15,TRBV6-5,CASRGLAGGVDEQYF,TGTGCCAGCAGGGGACTAGCGGGAGGGGTGGACGAGCAGTACTTC
.,.,TRBJ2-5,16,TRBV11-3,CASSLGIGAGAETQYF,TGTGCCAGCAGCTTAGGGATTGGTGCGGGGGCAGAGACCCAGTACTTC
.,once,TRBJ2-2,14,TRBV7-3,CASGLGGNTGELFF,TGTGCCAGCGGATTAGGCGGAAACACCGGGGAGCTGTTTTTT
.,few,TRBJ1-1,11,TRBV20-1,CSFGEGAEAFF,TGCAGCTTCGGCGAGGGGGCTGAAGCTTTCTTT
.,.,TRBJ1-1,13,TRBV30,CAWRGRQNTEAFF,TGTGCCTGGAGGGGCCGTCAGAACACTGAAGCTTTCTTT
TRBD1,.,TRBJ2-1,15,TRBV10-2,CASSESGQVNNEQFF,TGCGCCAGCAGTGAATCGGGACAGGTAAACAATGAGCAGTTCTTC
TRBD1,.,TRBJ2-7,15,TRBV27,CASSFWRQGTSEQYF,TGTGCCAGCAGTTTCTGGAGACAGGGGACTTCCGAGCAGTACTTC
.,.,TRBJ1-1,13,TRBV5-5,CASSFGQDTEAFF,TGTGCCAGCAGCTTTGGGCAGGACACTGAAGCTTTCTTT
.,once,TRBJ1-5,13,TRBV15,CATSRGLNQPQHF,TGTGCCACCAGCAGAGGCCTCAATCAGCCCCAGCATTTT
.,.,TRBJ1-6,13,TRBV7-2,CASSSRTDSPLHF,TGTGCCAGCAGCTCCCGGACAGATTCACCCCTCCACTTT
TRBD2,once,TRBJ2-1,18,TRBV18,CASSPSLVQRGPYNEQFF,TGTGCCAGCTCACCGTCACTCGTCCAGCGGGGGCCCTACAATGAGCAGTTCTTC
.,.,TRBJ2-2,14,TRBV7-9,CASSLALDTGELFF,TGTGCCAGCAGCTTAGCTTTGGACACCGGGGAGCTGTTTTTT
TRBD1,.,TRBJ1-3,15,TRBV4-3,CASSQNTGVGNTIYF,TGCGCCAGCAGCCAAAACACAGGGGTTGGAAACACCATATATTTT
.,.,TRBJ1-5,16,TRBV28,CASSLSGFSTDQPQHF,TGTGCCAGCAGTTTATCGGGTTTTAGTACGGATCAGCCCCAGCATTTT
TRBD1,once,TRBJ2-2,15,TRBV27,CASGMGQGYTGELFF,TGTGCCAGCGGGATGGGACAGGGCTACACCGGGGAGCTGTTTTTT
.,.,TRBJ2-3,14,TRBV27,CASSPTVSTDTQYF,TGTGCCAGCAGTCCGACAGTTAGCACAGATACGCAGTATTTT
.,.,TRBJ1-1,12,TRBV6-5,CASSYRPGEAFF,TGTGCCAGCAGTTACAGACCAGGGGAAGCTTTCTTT